This T cell receptor beta chain was recovered during a study of blood T cell repertoires in COVID-19. The wider study: The samples span acute and convalescent COVID-19 from the United States, Italy and Spain. The analysed material was cDNA or gDNA that came from T cells, B-cell-depleted T cells, or PBMCs.

In the original workflow: Reference gene primer amplification in the assay estimated nucleated cell counts. The assay was immunoSEQ multiplex PCR, and TCRdb's table has in-frame clones only and misses some. Clonal size and the V and J genes are those of that table, whereas D and trimming came from the DNA. The table lists roughly 500,000 clones, 70% to 90% of them singletons. CDR1 and CDR2 from the germline V gene are SGHVS and FQNEAQ. V gave up 1 base and J gave up 2 bases, with 22 bases separating them. This CDR3 spans 19 amino acids. Sequenced input: peripheral blood. The V call is TRBV7-8, the J call TRBJ2-3; D not certain. The sequence derives from a human donor in a cohort sampled during active COVID-19. Written as DNA, the CDR3 is TGTGCCAGCAGCTTAGTAGTTCTGGCAGGAAATTTCCTCACAGATACGCAGTATTTT. Protein: CASSLVVLAGNFLTDTQYF.